This section outlines one T cell receptor (beta chain) sequence together with its context. Its matching antigen is unknown. It was by 5' RACE with UMI labels that the TRB cDNA libraries were prepared. Each CDR3 protein gets one entry in TCRdb, which reprocessed the 5' RACE reads and gives no DNA. Its listing shows 150,000 or so distinct CDR3 sequences. The CDR3 consists of 12 residues. Germline CDR1 and CDR2: MNHEY and SMNVEV (reference sequence). This record belongs to a study of CXCR3-negative and CXCR3-positive naive CD8 T cells. Turning to the study itself: Some 150 million TRB reads in total, about 1.5 +/- 0.3 million per library. Study-level findings and limits: Whereas memory cells differed, naive CXCR3-negative and CXCR3-positive cells shared similar TRBV-TRBJ usage. From TRB CDR3 properties, TCR strength was inferred; surface CD5 did not differ between naive subsets. CXCR3-expressing naive cells carried TRB CDR3s more hydrophobic than those of CXCR3-negative naive cells.

The TCR comes from a human donor in good health. Some clones in this sample may be carry-over from other donors' samples. The V gene is TRBV27, the J gene TRBJ1-1; TCRdb's D call of TRBD1 is untestable without DNA. The source material was naive CXCR3+ CD8+ T cells from blood. Stated subset: CD45RO-CCR7+CD27+CD95- naive CD8+ T cells expressing CXCR3 (TNR3+). CDR3 in amino acids: CASSDRATEAFF.